The 4 T cell receptor beta chains below were found in one sample sequenced in a study of T cell responses to AZD1222 COVID-19 vaccine. This table comes from immunoSEQ multiplex PCR, and its TCRdb copy is limited to in-frame clones, with some not included. Of 130,000 or so clones detected, around 89% appear once; the ten largest clones hold under 3.5%. Specimen: peripheral blood, collected on day 0 of AZD1222 vaccination. These receptors were obtained from an adult in good health.

On this clone: An end of the junction does not agree with germline; a read error may underlie this. This chain connects TRBV7-8 to TRBJ1-6, with D perhaps matching TRBD1 (6 bases). Per germline, CDR1 SGHVS and CDR2 FQNEAQ. The CDR3 sequence is 11 residues long. CDR3 sequence reads: CASSQQGPPHF. The CDR3 region has the DNA TGTGCCAGCAGCCAACAGGGTCCCCCCCACTTT.

The chain combines TRBV11-2 with TRBJ1-4; D is possibly TRBD1 (6 bases). Germline V CDR1 and CDR2: SGHAT, FQNNGV. The CDR3 sequence is 15 residues long. Between the trimmed V and J ends, which lost 1 base and 2 bases, there was a span of 8 bases. The CDR3 spells CASSLGGQTNEKLFF. The CDR3 DNA follows: TGTGCCAGCAGCTTAGGGGGGCAGACTAATGAAAAACTGTTTTTT.

The chain combines TRBV28 with TRBJ1-2; 7 bases align to TRBD1. CDR3 length: 15 residues. CDR1 and CDR2 (germline): MDHEN, SYDVKM. The V and J ends lost 2 bases and 3 bases, in that order; junction bases with no gene match: 6. The DNA for the CDR3 is TGTGCCAGCAGTTTAGGGACAGCGTCGGACTATGGCTACACCTTC. Protein sequence: CASSLGTASDYGYTF.

The chain employs TRBV5-1 and TRBJ2-2, with TRBD1 identical over 8 bases. The ends lost 2 bases at V and 5 bases at J; junction bases unmatched: 8. Germline CDR1 is SGHRS and CDR2 is YFSETQ. The CDR3 totals 16 residues. In DNA form, the CDR3 reads TGCGCCAGCAGCTTAAGAACAGGGGGTTCTACCGGGGAGCTGTTTTTT. It codes for CASSLRTGGSTGELFF.